The subject of this entry is one T cell receptor beta chain. Its antigen is unidentified. The junction departs from the called germline gene at one end, perhaps through a read error. PCR employed 60 Vbeta and 13 Jbeta primers. Here immunoSEQ multiplex PCR was the method, and the copy in TCRdb shows in-frame clones only, minus some. The sample contains some 130,000 clones, approximately 60% of which appear only once. The entry originates in a study of cytomegalovirus exposure and HLA in healthy donors. Overall study context: Samples from HLA-typed donors yielded 65 million to 90 million unique TCRs in an early data release. Assignment to the Caucasian-associated ancestry cluster applied to around 80% of the 300 to 500 genotyped donors.

Study-wide results and limits: Later on, an analysis showed TCR association rates differing by HLA locus, with DRB1 the most and HLA-C the fewest. An analysis was carried out later, and it reportedly showed fewer N-insertions in an Asian-associated ancestry cluster than the approximately 670-donor mean.

The specimen was PBMCs. This receptor was obtained from a human donor in good health.

The CDR3 coding sequence is TGTGTCAGCAGCTTAAAGGGCGGGGAAAAACTGTTTTTT. This encodes CVSSLKGGEKLFF. The V gene is TRBV7-3, the J gene TRBJ1-4; D unclear. This CDR3 is built from 13 residues. Germline V gene sequence: CDR1 SGHTA, CDR2 FQGTGA. The entire variable domain, with the rest obtained from reference TRBV7-3 and TRBJ1-4, is as follows: GAGVSQTPSNKVTEKGKYVELRCDPISGHTALYWYRQSLGQGPEFLIYFQGTGAADDSGLPNDRFFAVRPEGSVSTLKIQRTERGDSAVYLCVSSLKGGEKLFFGSGTQLSVL.